Listed here are 9 T cell receptor beta chains from one sample, sequenced in a study of cytomegalovirus exposure and HLA in healthy donors. PCR primers comprised 60 Vbeta and 13 Jbeta primers. TCRdb's table, derived via immunoSEQ multiplex PCR, lists solely in-frame clones and lacks some. This sample's table reports around 120,000 clones. The sequenced sample consisted of PBMCs. The receptors were sampled from a young man in good health and CMV-seronegative.

This clone ranks as medium-sized in terms of frequency. The V call is TRBV5-1, the J call TRBJ2-1, with 7 bases identical to TRBD1. V lost 4 bases and J lost 9; bases outside the gene matches: 4. This CDR3 region has 12 residues. Per germline, CDR1 SGHRS and CDR2 YFSETQ. The CDR3 DNA reads TGCGCCAGCAGCGACGACAGGGTTGAGCAGTTCTTC. This codes for CASSDDRVEQFF. The variable domain in full, completed from reference TRBV5-1 and TRBJ2-1, reads KAGVTQTPRYLIKTRGQQVTLSCSPISGHRSVSWYQQTPGQGLQFLFEYFSETQRNKGNFPGRFSGRQFSNSRSEMNVSTLELGDSALYLCASSDDRVEQFFGPGTRLTVL.

This chain connects TRBV4-1 to TRBJ2-3; 9 bases line up with TRBD1. The CDR3 loop spans 16 amino acids. Per the germline V gene, CDR1 is MGHRA and CDR2 is YSYEKL. J gave up 4 bases and V 3 bases, and 8 bases lay outside the gene matches. The CDR3 DNA reads TGCGCCAGCAGCCACGGACAGGGGAGTCTCGCAGATACGCAGTATTTT. Amino acid sequence: CASSHGQGSLADTQYF.

V gene TRBV9 combines with J gene TRBJ2-5; no reliable D call. The CDR3 is made up of 13 amino acids. Trimming took off 1 base at V and 4 bases at J, with 8 bases between the two ends. CDR1 SGDLS and CDR2 YYNGEE come from the germline V gene. CDR3 sequence: CASSVSSTETQYF. CDR3 bases: TGTGCCAGCAGCGTATCTAGTACAGAGACCCAGTACTTC.

The rearrangement uses TRBV6-1 and TRBJ2-6; 9 bases fit TRBD1. Germline lookup yields CDR1 MNHNS and CDR2 SASEGT. The J segment lost 10 bases and the V segment lost 6 bases, leaving 10 bases of the junction unmatched. The length of the CDR3 is 15 residues. CDR3 region: CASRQGGTGRNVLTF. The CDR3 DNA reads TGTGCCAGCAGACAAGGGGGGACAGGGAGAAACGTCCTGACTTTC.

This chain connects TRBV30 to TRBJ2-1; 9 bases align to TRBD2. This CDR3 has 19 residues. V trimming: 1 base; J trimming: 7 bases; junction bases outside the gene matches: 20. The germline V gene has CDR1 GTSNPN and CDR2 SVGIG (reference sequence). This CDR3 reads CAWSASLAGQVGLLNEQFF. The CDR3 coding sequence is TGTGCCTGGAGTGCAAGCCTAGCGGGGCAAGTAGGGCTCTTAAATGAGCAGTTCTTC.

The chain employs TRBV11-2 and TRBJ2-7; no definite D call. The ends were cut back, 3 bases at V and 1 base at J, with 16 bases in the middle. This CDR3 has 16 residues. Germline CDR1 and CDR2: SGHAT and FQNNGV. The CDR3 DNA is TGTGCCAGCAGCTTCCCCAGTAACGCGGTATCCTACGAGCAGTACTTC. This translates into CASSFPSNAVSYEQYF.

The CDR3 loop is CASSLSSTNEKLFF. The CDR3 DNA reads as TGTGCCAGCAGCTTGTCTTCAACTAATGAAAAACTGTTTTTT. The rearrangement uses TRBV5-4 and TRBJ1-4; D gene unclear. CDR3 length: 14 residues. CDR1 and CDR2 from the germline V gene are SGHNT and YYREEE (reference sequence). Deletions cut 1 base from V and 0 bases from J, with 4 bases between.

The rearrangement links TRBV7-9 to TRBJ1-1; D unclear. Per germline, CDR1 SEHNR and CDR2 FQNEAQ (reference sequence). Trimming pared 5 bases from V and 0 bases from J, leaving 22 bases between. CDR3 length equals 18 residues. The CDR3 is CASSRPPSDLQLNTEAFF. The CDR3 DNA sequence: TGTGCCAGCAGCCGTCCCCCTTCCGACCTACAGTTGAACACTGAAGCTTTCTTT.

The genes are TRBV18 and TRBJ2-7, with 7 bases identical to TRBD1. CDR3 length: 16 residues. Germline-derived CDR1 and CDR2 are KGHSH and LQKENI. J was trimmed by 4 bases and V by 3 bases; bases with no gene match: 12. The CDR3 DNA reads TGTGCCAGCTCACCGCGACAGGGAACTTACGCGTACGAGCAGTACTTC. It translates to CASSPRQGTYAYEQYF.